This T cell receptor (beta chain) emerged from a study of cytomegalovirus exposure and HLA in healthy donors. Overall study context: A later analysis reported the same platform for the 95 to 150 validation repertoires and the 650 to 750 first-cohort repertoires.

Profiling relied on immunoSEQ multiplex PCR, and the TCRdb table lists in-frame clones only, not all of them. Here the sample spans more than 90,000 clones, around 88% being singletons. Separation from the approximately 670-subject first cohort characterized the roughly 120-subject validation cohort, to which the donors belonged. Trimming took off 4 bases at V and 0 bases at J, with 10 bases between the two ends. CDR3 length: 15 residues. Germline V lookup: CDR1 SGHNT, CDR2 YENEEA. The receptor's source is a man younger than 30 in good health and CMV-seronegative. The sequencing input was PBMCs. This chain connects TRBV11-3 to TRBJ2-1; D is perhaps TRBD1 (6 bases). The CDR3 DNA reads TGTGCCAGCAGCTCTAGGACAGACTCCTACAATGAGCAGTTCTTC. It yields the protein CASSSRTDSYNEQFF.